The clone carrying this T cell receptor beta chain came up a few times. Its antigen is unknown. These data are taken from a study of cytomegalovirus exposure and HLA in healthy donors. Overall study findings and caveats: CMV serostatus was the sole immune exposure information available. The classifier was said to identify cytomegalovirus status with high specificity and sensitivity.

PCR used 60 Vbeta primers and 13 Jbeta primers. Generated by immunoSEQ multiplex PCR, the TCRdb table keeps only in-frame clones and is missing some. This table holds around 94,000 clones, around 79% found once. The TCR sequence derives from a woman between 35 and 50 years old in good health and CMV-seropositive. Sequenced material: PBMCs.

The DNA for the CDR3 is TGTGCCAGCAGCTCGGGACAGGGCACAGATACGCAGTATTTT. Encoded protein: CASSSGQGTDTQYF. V and J are TRBV7-6 and TRBJ2-3; 8 positions match TRBD1. The CDR3 loop spans 14 amino acids. Germline V lookup: CDR1 SGHVS, CDR2 FNYEAQ. The trim removed 4 bases at V and 1 base at J, leaving 1 base unmatched.